This T cell receptor (beta chain) was sequenced for a study of blood T cell repertoires in COVID-19. CDR3 length: 13 amino acids. Germline V CDR1 and CDR2: MNHEY, SVGEGT. V gave up 1 base and J gave up 5 bases, with 6 bases separating them. Original handling: Estimated nucleated cell counts came from reference gene primer amplification. Clones were sequenced by immunoSEQ multiplex PCR, and TCRdb holds only the in-frame ones, with some missing. Clonal size and the V and J genes are those of that table, whereas D and trimming came from the DNA. The data show about 120,000 clones, with roughly 81% seen just once and about 3.4% held by the top ten.

Sequenced: peripheral blood. The rearrangement uses TRBV6-2 or TRBV6-3 and TRBJ2-1, with D unresolved. This TCR was recovered from a man aged 35-49 years with acute or convalescent COVID-19. CDR3 nucleotide sequence: TGTGCCAGCAGTTACTATCCTAACAATGAGCAGTTCTTC. It yields the protein CASSYYPNNEQFF.